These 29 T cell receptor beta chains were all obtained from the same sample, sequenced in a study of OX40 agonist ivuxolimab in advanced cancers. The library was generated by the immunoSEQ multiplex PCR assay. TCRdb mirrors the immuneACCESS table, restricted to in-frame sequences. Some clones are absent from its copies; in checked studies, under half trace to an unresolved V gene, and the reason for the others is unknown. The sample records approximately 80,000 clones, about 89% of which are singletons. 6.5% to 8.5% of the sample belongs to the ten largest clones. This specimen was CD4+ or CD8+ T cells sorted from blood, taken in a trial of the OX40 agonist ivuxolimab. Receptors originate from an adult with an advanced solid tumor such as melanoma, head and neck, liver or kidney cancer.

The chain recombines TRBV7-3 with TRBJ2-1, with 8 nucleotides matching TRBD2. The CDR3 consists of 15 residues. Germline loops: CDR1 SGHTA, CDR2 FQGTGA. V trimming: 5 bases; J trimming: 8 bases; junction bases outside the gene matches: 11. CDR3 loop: CASSASGGLWDEQFF. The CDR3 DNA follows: TGTGCCAGCAGCGCCAGCGGGGGTCTTTGGGATGAGCAGTTCTTC.

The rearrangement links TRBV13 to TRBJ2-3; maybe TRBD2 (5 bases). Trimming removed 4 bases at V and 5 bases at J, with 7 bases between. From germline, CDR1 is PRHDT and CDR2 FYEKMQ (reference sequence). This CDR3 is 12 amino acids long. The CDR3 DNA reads TGTGCCAGCAGCTCCGGGAAAGATACGCAGTATTTT. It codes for CASSSGKDTQYF.

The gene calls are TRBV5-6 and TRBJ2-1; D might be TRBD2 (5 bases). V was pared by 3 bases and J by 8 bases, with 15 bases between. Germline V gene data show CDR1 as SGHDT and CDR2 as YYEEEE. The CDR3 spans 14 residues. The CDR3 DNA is TGTGCCAGCAGCTGGGGAGTTGACTCGGATGAGCAGTTCTTC. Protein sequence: CASSWGVDSDEQFF.

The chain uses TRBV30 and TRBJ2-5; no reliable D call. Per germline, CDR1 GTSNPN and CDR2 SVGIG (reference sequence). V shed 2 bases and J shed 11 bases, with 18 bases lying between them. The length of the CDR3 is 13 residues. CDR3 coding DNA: TGTGCCTGGAGTCCTGATTCGGACGGAGAGCAGTACTTC. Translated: CAWSPDSDGEQYF.

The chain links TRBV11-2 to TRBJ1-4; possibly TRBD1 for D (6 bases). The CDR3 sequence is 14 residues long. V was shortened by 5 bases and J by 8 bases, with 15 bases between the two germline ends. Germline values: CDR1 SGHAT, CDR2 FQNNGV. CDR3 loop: CASSHGGPREKLFF. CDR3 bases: TGTGCCAGCAGCCACGGGGGGCCGCGGGAAAAACTGTTTTTT. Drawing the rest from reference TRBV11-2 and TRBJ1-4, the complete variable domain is EAGVAQSPRYKIIEKRQSVAFWCNPISGHATLYWYQQILGQGPKLLIQFQNNGVVDDSQLPKDRFSAERLKGVDSTLKIQPAKLEDSAVYLCASSHGGPREKLFFGSGTQLSVL.

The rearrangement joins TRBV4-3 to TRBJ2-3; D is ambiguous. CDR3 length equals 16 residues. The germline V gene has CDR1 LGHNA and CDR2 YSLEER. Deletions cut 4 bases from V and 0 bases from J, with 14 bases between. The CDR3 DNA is TGCGCCAGCAGCCCATGGAATTATGGTAGCACAGATACGCAGTATTTT. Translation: CASSPWNYGSTDTQYF.

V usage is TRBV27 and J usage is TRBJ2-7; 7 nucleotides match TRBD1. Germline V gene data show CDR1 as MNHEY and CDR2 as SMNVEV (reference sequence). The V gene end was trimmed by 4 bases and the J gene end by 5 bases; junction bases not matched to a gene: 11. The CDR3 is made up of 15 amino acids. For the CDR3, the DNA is TGTGCCAGCAGTTACGTAGGGGGCGGCTACCACGAGCAGTACTTC. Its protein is CASSYVGGGYHEQYF.

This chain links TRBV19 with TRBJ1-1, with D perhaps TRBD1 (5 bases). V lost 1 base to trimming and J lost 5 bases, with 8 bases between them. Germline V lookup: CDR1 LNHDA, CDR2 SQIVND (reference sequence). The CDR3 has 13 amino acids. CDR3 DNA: TGTGCCAGTAGTATAGGGGGGTGGACTGAAGCTTTCTTT. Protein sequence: CASSIGGWTEAFF.

Here the CDR3 DNA reads TGTGCCAGCAGTGAAGCCGTGTCCTACGAGCAGTACGTC. Protein product: CASSEAVSYEQYV. The chain has TRBV6-1 and TRBJ2-7, with unresolved D. Germline V lookup: CDR1 MNHNS, CDR2 SASEGT. The CDR3 sequence is 13 residues long. V lost 0 bases, J lost 1 base, and 4 bases lay in between.

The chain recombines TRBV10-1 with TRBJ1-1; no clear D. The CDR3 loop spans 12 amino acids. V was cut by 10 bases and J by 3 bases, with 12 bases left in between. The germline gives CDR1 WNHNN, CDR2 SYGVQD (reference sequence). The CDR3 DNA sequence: TGCGCCACCCGAGAGACTTACACTGAAGCTTTCTTT. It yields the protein CATRETYTEAFF.

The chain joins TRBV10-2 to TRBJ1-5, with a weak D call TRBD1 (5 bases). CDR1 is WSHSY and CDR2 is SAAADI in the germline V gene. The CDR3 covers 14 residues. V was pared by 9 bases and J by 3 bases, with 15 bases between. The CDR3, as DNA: TGCGCCAGTGCGCTGGGGGAGGCCAATCAGCCCCAGCATTTT. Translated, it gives CASALGEANQPQHF.

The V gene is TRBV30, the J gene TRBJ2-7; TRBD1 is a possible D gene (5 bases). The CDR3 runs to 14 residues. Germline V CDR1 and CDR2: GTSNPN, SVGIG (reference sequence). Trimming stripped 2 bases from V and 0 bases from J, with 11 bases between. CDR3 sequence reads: CAWSPTTDSYEQYV. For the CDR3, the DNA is TGTGCCTGGAGTCCGACGACAGACTCCTACGAGCAGTACGTC.

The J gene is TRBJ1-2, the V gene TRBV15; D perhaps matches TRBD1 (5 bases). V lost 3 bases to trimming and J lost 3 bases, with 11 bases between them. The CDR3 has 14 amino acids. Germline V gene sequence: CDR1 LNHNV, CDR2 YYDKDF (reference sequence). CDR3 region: CATSSDLGDYGYTF. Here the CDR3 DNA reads TGTGCCACCAGCAGCGACCTGGGGGACTATGGCTACACCTTC.

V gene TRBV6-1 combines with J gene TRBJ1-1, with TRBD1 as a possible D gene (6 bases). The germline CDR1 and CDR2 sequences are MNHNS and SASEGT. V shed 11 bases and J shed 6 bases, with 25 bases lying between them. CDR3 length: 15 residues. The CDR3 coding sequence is TGTGCCTTAGCGGACAGCCGGTCCGTATCCCCTGAAGCTTTCTTT. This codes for CALADSRSVSPEAFF.

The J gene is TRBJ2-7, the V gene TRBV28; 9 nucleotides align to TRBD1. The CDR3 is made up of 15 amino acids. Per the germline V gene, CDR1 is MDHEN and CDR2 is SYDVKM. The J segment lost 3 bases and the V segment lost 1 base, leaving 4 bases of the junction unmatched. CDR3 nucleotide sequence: TGTGCCAGCAGTTTATTGGGGACAGGGAACTACGAGCAGTACTTC. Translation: CASSLLGTGNYEQYF.

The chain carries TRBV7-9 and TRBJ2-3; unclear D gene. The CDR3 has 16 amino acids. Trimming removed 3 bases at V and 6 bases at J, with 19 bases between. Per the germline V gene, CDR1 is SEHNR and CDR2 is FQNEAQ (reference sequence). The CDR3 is CASSLLGFGYGDTQYF. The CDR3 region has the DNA TGTGCCAGCAGCTTGTTGGGGTTCGGGTACGGGGATACGCAGTATTTT.

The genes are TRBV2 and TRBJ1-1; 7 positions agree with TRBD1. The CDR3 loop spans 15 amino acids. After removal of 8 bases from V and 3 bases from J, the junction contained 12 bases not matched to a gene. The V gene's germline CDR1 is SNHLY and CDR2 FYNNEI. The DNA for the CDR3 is TGTGCCAGCGGGGACCGGGTGACAGGGTACACTGAAGCTTTCTTT. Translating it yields CASGDRVTGYTEAFF.

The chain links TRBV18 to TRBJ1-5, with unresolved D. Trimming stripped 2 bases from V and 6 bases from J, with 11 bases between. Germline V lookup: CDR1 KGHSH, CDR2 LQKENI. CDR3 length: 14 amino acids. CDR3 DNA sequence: TGTGCCAGCTCACCAGTGGGGTCCGGTCAGCCCCAGCATTTT. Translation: CASSPVGSGQPQHF.

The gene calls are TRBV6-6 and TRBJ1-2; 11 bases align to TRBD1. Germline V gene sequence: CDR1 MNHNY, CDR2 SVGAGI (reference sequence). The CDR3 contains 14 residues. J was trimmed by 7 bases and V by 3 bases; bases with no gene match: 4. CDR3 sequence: CASSYGQGALGYTF. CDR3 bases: TGTGCCAGCAGTTATGGACAGGGGGCACTTGGCTACACCTTC.

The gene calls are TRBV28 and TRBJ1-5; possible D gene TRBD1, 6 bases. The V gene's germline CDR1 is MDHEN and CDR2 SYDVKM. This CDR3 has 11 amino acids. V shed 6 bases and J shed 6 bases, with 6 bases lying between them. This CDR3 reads CASRTGQPQHF. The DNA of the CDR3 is TGTGCCAGCAGGACAGGTCAGCCCCAGCATTTT. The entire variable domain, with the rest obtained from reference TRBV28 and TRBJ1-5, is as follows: DVKVTQSSRYLVKRTGEKVFLECVQDMDHENMFWYRQDPGLGLRLIYFSYDVKMKEKGDIPEGYSVSREKKERFSLILESASTNQTSMYLCASRTGQPQHFGDGTRLSIL.

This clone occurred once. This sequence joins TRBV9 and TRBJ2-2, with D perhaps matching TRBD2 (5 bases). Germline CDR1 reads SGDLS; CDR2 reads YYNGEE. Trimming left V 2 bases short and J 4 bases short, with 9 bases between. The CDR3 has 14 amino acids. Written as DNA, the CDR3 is TGTGCCAGCAGCGTCGGACTTTCCACCGGGGAGCTGTTTTTT. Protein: CASSVGLSTGELFF.

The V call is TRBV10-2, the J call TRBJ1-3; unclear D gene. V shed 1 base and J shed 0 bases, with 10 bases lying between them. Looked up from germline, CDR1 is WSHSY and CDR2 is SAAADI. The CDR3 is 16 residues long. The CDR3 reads CASSEFVIYSGNTIYF. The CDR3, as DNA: TGCGCCAGCAGTGAGTTCGTGATCTACTCTGGAAACACCATATATTTT.

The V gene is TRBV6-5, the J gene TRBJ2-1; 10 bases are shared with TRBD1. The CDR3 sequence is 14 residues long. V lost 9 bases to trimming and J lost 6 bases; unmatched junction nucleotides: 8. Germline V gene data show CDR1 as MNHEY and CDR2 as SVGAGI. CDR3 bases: TGTGCCAGTTCTGACAGGGGGCGGGTCAATGAGCAGTTCTTC. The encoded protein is CASSDRGRVNEQFF.

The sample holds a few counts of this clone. The CDR3 sequence is CASSQAVSDNSPLHF. The CDR3 DNA reads TGCGCCAGCAGCCAAGCTGTCAGCGATAATTCACCCCTCCACTTT. The rearrangement uses TRBV4-1 and TRBJ1-6, with unresolved D. This CDR3 region has 15 residues. Trimming removed 1 base at V and 5 bases at J, with 9 bases between. Germline CDR1 reads MGHRA; CDR2 reads YSYEKL.

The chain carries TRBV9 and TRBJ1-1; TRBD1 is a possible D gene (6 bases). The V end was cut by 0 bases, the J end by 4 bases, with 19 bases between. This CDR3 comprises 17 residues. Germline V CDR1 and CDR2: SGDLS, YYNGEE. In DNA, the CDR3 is TGTGCCAGCAGCGTAGAAGGGACACCTCTCGGTGGCACTGAAGCTTTCTTT. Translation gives CASSVEGTPLGGTEAFF.

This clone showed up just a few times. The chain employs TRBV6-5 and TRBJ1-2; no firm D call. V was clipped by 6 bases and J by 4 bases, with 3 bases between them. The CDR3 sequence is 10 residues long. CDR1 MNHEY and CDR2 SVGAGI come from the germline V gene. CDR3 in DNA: TGTGCCAGCAGCCTCTATGGCTACACCTTC. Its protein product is CASSLYGYTF.

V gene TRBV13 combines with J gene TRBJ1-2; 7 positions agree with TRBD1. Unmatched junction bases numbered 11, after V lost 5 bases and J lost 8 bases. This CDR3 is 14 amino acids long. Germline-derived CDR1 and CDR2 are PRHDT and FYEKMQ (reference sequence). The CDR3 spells CASSGDRAVGGYTF. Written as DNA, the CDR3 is TGTGCCAGCAGCGGAGACAGGGCGGTAGGCGGCTACACCTTC.

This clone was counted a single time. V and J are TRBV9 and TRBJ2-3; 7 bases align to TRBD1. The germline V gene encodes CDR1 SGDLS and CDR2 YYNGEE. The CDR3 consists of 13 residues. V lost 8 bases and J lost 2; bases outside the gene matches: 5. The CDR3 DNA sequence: TGTGCCAGTGGGGACAGTTTCACAGATACGCAGTATTTT. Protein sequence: CASGDSFTDTQYF.

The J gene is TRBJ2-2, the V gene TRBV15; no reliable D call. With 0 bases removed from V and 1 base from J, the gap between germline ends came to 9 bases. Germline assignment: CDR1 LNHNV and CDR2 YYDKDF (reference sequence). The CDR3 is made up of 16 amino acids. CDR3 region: CATSRDRQGNTGELFF. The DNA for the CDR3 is TGTGCCACCAGCAGAGACAGACAAGGGAACACCGGGGAGCTGTTTTTT.